One and the same sample provided the 25 T cell receptor beta chains below, sequenced in a study of T cell responses to AZD1222 COVID-19 vaccine. TCRdb's table, derived via immunoSEQ multiplex PCR, lists solely in-frame clones and lacks some. The table includes about 93,000 clones, about 87% detected once. Sequences were derived from peripheral blood, sampled on day 0 of AZD1222 vaccination. These TCRs come from an adult in good health.

The chain joins TRBV18 to TRBJ2-7; 11 nucleotides align to TRBD1. Germline loops: CDR1 KGHSH, CDR2 LQKENI. This CDR3 spans 14 amino acids. V lost 3 bases and J lost 6; bases outside the gene matches: 4. CDR3 bases: TGTGCCAGCTCACCCGGGACAGGGGGGGTCGAGCAGTACTTC. Protein sequence: CASSPGTGGVEQYF.

The chain is built from TRBV6-4 and TRBJ1-5; D remains ambiguous. This CDR3 is built from 14 residues. Trimming took off 3 bases at V and 0 bases at J, with 6 bases between the two ends. In germline, CDR1 is MRHNA, CDR2 SNTAGT. CDR3 nucleotides: TGTGCCAGCAGTGAACTCGATAGCAATCAGCCCCAGCATTTT. As protein: CASSELDSNQPQHF.

The chain couples TRBV19 to TRBJ1-5; a possible D gene is TRBD1 (6 bases). Per the germline V gene, CDR1 is LNHDA and CDR2 is SQIVND (reference sequence). There are 14 residues in the CDR3. Trimming removed 4 bases at V and 0 bases at J, with 7 bases between. CDR3: CASSRTVSNQPQHF. The CDR3 nucleotides read TGTGCCAGTAGTAGGACAGTTAGCAATCAGCCCCAGCATTTT.

This chain links TRBV7-2 with TRBJ2-7, with a tentative D call TRBD1 (5 bases). V was pared by 2 bases and J by 2 bases, with 10 bases between. The germline V gene has CDR1 SGHTA and CDR2 FQGNSA. CDR3 size: 14 residues. CDR3 nucleotide sequence: TGTGCCAGCAGCTTACGCAGGGCCCCCTACGAGCAGTACTTC. Its translation: CASSLRRAPYEQYF.

This clone was counted once. The V gene is TRBV12-3 or TRBV12-4, the J gene TRBJ2-7; unclear D gene. The germline V and J ends were trimmed by 6 bases and 1 base, with 10 bases remaining between them. The CDR3 totals 13 residues. The CDR3 spells CASRVGNSYEQYF. In nucleotides, the CDR3 is TGTGCCAGCAGAGTGGGGAATTCCTACGAGCAGTACTTC.

This clone was seen only once. The J gene is TRBJ1-2, the V gene TRBV15; D gene uncertain. CDR1 and CDR2 (germline): LNHNV, YYDKDF (reference sequence). CDR3 length: 16 amino acids. V shed 1 base and J shed 7 bases, with 19 bases lying between them. The CDR3 is CATSRATGPTSGGYTF. CDR3 nucleotides: TGTGCCACCAGCAGAGCCACTGGACCGACTTCGGGTGGCTACACCTTC.

The V call is TRBV6-5, the J call TRBJ1-2; maybe TRBD1 (5 bases). The CDR3 is 13 residues long. The V end was cut by 7 bases, the J end by 4 bases, with 13 bases between. Germline CDR1 MNHEY, CDR2 SVGAGI. Here the CDR3 reads CASTGGSLYGYTF. CDR3 DNA: TGTGCCAGCACCGGGGGATCCCTCTATGGCTACACCTTC.

The chain is built from TRBV5-6 and TRBJ2-3; 11 positions match TRBD1. The CDR3 covers 17 residues. V gave up 0 bases and J gave up 2 bases; unmatched junction bases: 5. CDR1 SGHDT and CDR2 YYEEEE come from the germline V gene. CDR3 nucleotide sequence: TGTGCCAGCAGCTTGGGGGGACAGGGGGTTATCACAGATACGCAGTATTTT. Its translation is CASSLGGQGVITDTQYF.

This chain connects TRBV2 to TRBJ1-2, with a possible D match to TRBD1 (6 bases). Trimming stripped 7 bases from V and 0 bases from J, with 12 bases between. The V gene's germline CDR1 is SNHLY and CDR2 FYNNEI. The CDR3 is 14 residues long. Here the CDR3 DNA reads TGTGCCAGCAACAAGGGGGGCGCTAACTATGGCTACACCTTC. Protein: CASNKGGANYGYTF.

The chain links TRBV4-1 to TRBJ2-7; D gene ambiguous. Trimming took 0 bases from V and 2 from J, leaving 8 bases between them. Germline lookup yields CDR1 MGHRA and CDR2 YSYEKL. This CDR3 is built from 14 residues. The CDR3, as DNA: TGCGCCAGCAGCCAAGAAGGGCGGACCTACGAGCAGTACTTC. Translation: CASSQEGRTYEQYF.

A note on this clone: Mismatch with germline at one junction end may stem from a read error. V gene TRBV28 combines with J gene TRBJ1-2; 7 positions match TRBD1. CDR1 MDHEN and CDR2 SYDVKM come from the germline V gene. The CDR3 is 13 amino acids. The CDR3 bases are TGTGCCAGCAGTCCCCTAGGGCAGGGGGATCCCTACTTC. Its translation is CASSPLGQGDPYF.

V usage is TRBV4-1 and J usage is TRBJ2-2; 8 bases match TRBD1. The CDR3 has 15 residues. V shed 7 bases and J 4 bases; nucleotides not matched to a gene: 8. Per germline, CDR1 MGHRA and CDR2 YSYEKL. Here the CDR3 reads CASTFGQGATGELFF. The CDR3 nucleotides are TGCGCCAGCACTTTCGGACAGGGAGCCACCGGGGAGCTGTTTTTT.

This clone appeared a few times. The CDR3 coding sequence is TGTGCCAGCAGCTTAGCGGTGGGCCTCACTGAAGCTTTCTTT. Translated, it gives CASSLAVGLTEAFF. The chain links TRBV7-8 to TRBJ1-1; D call uncertain. V lost 0 bases, J lost 4 bases, and 9 bases lay in between. The CDR3 consists of 14 residues. Germline V lookup: CDR1 SGHVS, CDR2 FQNEAQ.

This chain connects TRBV19 to TRBJ2-1, with a tentative D call TRBD2 (5 bases). Germline V gene lookup returns CDR1 LNHDA and CDR2 SQIVND (reference sequence). V lost 7 bases, J lost 7 bases, and 8 bases lay in between. This CDR3 contains 11 residues. CDR3 coding DNA: TGTGCCAGTAAGTCGGGGAATGAGCAGTTCTTC. Residues: CASKSGNEQFF.

This clone was detected once. The identical CDR3 is also encoded by other nucleotide sequences in the sample. CDR3: CASSLGDSTDTQYF. CDR3 DNA sequence: TGCGCCAGCAGCTTGGGTGATAGCACAGATACGCAGTATTTT. The chain carries TRBV5-1 and TRBJ2-3; no clear D gene. Looked up from germline, CDR1 is SGHRS and CDR2 is YFSETQ. CDR3 length: 14 amino acids. Trimming removed 0 bases at V and 0 bases at J, with 5 bases between.

The rearrangement links TRBV3-1 (or the pseudogene TRBV3-2) to TRBJ2-7; 7 bases align to TRBD1. The CDR3 sequence is 14 residues long. J was trimmed by 6 bases and V by 4 bases; bases with no gene match: 9. Germline-derived CDR1 and CDR2 are LGHDT and YNNKEL (reference sequence). DNA for the CDR3: TGTGCCAGCAGCCTAAGGACAGGATCTGGCGAGCAGTACTTC. Protein product: CASSLRTGSGEQYF.

The chain joins TRBV5-4 to TRBJ1-6; D unresolved. The CDR3 runs to 16 residues. V gave up 4 bases and J gave up 9 bases, with 20 bases separating them. Germline V gene lookup returns CDR1 SGHNT and CDR2 YYREEE (reference sequence). The CDR3 loop reads CASSLAGRTVGSPLHF. DNA for the CDR3: TGTGCCAGCAGCCTGGCTGGCAGGACCGTTGGTTCACCCCTCCACTTT.

The V and J genes are TRBV6-5 and TRBJ1-4; possibly TRBD1 for D (5 bases). The CDR3 is 14 residues long. V was cut by 11 bases and J by 4 bases, with 17 bases left in between. Germline V gene lookup returns CDR1 MNHEY and CDR2 SVGAGI. CDR3 coding DNA: TGTGCCGTGGGATTCCGGGACCTTAATGAAAAACTGTTTTTT. It codes for CAVGFRDLNEKLFF.

A single count supports this clone. This chain's CDR3 is CASSLSGGTDTQYF. Written as DNA, the CDR3 is TGTGCCAGCAGTTTATCTGGCGGCACAGATACGCAGTATTTT. The chain carries TRBV27 and TRBJ2-3; D gene uncertain. Germline CDR1 is MNHEY and CDR2 is SMNVEV (reference sequence). CDR3 size: 14 residues. V was cut by 0 bases and J by 1 base, with 5 bases left in between.

V and J are TRBV7-9 and TRBJ1-2; no clear D. Germline V gene sequence: CDR1 SEHNR, CDR2 FQNEAQ (reference sequence). There are 13 residues in the CDR3. The germline V and J ends were trimmed by 4 bases and 5 bases, with 11 bases remaining between them. CDR3 loop: CASSSPIEYGYTF. The CDR3 DNA reads as TGTGCCAGCAGCTCCCCGATAGAATATGGCTACACCTTC.

The chain combines TRBV12-3 or TRBV12-4 with TRBJ2-5; D possibly corresponds to TRBD2 (5 bases). This CDR3 is built from 13 residues. The V and J ends lost 5 bases and 5 bases respectively, with 12 bases between them. The CDR3 spells CASSRDYRETQYF. CDR3 DNA sequence: TGTGCCAGCAGTCGAGACTACCGTGAGACCCAGTACTTC.

The J gene is TRBJ1-6, the V gene TRBV7-3, with D hard to call. Germline assignment: CDR1 SGHTA and CDR2 FQGTGA. Trimming pared 5 bases from V and 4 bases from J, leaving 12 bases between. CDR3 length: 15 amino acids. CDR3: CASSPSGRYNSPLHF. CDR3 bases: TGTGCCAGCAGCCCTAGTGGGCGGTATAATTCACCCCTCCACTTT.

This chain joins TRBV6-5 and TRBJ1-1; the D gene is possibly TRBD1 (5 bases). V lost 7 bases and J 0 bases, leaving 12 bases between the germline ends. The germline V gene encodes CDR1 MNHEY and CDR2 SVGAGI. This CDR3 contains 14 residues. CDR3 in DNA: TGTGCCAGCATGCCCGGACATATGAACACTGAAGCTTTCTTT. Residues: CASMPGHMNTEAFF.

The chain links TRBV4-2 to TRBJ1-2, with no clear D. Trimming stripped 0 bases from V and 4 bases from J, with 9 bases between. This CDR3 is 14 amino acids long. From germline, CDR1 is LGHNA and CDR2 YNFKEQ. The CDR3 coding sequence is TGTGCCAGCAGCCAAGATAGGCAGCTCTATGGCTACACCTTC. This codes for CASSQDRQLYGYTF.

This clone was recorded once. The V gene is TRBV5-1, the J gene TRBJ1-1; no firm D call. Germline V gene lookup returns CDR1 SGHRS and CDR2 YFSETQ. This CDR3 is built from 13 residues. V lost 2 bases and J lost 3, with 8 bases in between. The CDR3 is CASSLLGDTEAFF. The DNA of the CDR3 is TGCGCCAGCAGCTTACTTGGTGACACTGAAGCTTTCTTT.